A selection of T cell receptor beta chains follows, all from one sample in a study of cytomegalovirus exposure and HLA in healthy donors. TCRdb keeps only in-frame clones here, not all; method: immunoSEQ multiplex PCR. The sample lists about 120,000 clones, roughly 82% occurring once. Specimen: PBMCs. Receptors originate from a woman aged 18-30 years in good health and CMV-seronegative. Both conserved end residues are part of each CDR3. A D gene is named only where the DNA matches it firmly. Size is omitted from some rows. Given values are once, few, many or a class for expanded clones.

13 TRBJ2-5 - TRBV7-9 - CASKITGQETQYF TGTGCCAGCAAAATAACAGGCCAAGAGACCCAGTACTTC
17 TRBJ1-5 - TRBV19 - CASSITSGRKGNQPQHF TGTGCCAGTAGTATAACTTCAGGGAGGAAGGGCAATCAGCCCCAGCATTTT
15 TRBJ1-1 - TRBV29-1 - CSVEDRIRMNTEAFF TGCAGCGTTGAAGATCGTATCAGAATGAACACTGAAGCTTTCTTT
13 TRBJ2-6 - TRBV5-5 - CASSRSGANVLTF TGTGCCAGCAGTAGATCTGGGGCCAACGTCCTGACTTTC
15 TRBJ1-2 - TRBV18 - CASSRNRDLNYGYTF TGTGCCAGCTCAAGAAACAGGGACCTGAACTATGGCTACACCTTC
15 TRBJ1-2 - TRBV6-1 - CASSAGLSGIYGYTF TGTGCCAGCAGTGCGGGCCTTTCGGGAATCTATGGCTACACCTTC
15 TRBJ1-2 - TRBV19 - CASSIFSRVPGGYTF TGTGCCAGTAGTATTTTCAGCAGGGTTCCTGGTGGCTACACCTTC
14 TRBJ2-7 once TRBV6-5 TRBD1 CASSYFGQGHEQYF TGTGCCAGCAGTTACTTCGGACAGGGCCACGAGCAGTACTTC
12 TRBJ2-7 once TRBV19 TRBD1 CASSPTGVEQYF TGTGCCAGTAGTCCGACAGGGGTCGAGCAGTACTTC
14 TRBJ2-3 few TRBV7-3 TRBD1 CASSLDRAKDTQYF TGTGCCAGCAGCTTAGACAGGGCCAAAGATACGCAGTATTTT